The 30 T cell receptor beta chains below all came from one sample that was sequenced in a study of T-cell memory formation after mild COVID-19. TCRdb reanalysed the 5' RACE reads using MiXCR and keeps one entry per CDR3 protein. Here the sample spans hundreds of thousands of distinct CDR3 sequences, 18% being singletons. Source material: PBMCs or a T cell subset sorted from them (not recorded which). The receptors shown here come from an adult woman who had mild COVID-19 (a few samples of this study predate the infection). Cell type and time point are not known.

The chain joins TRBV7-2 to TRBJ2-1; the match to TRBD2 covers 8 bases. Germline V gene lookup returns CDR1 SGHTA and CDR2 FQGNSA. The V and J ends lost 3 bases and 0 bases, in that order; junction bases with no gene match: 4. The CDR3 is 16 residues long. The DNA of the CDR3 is TGTGCCAGCAGCTTGACCGGGACTAGCTCCTACAATGAGCAGTTCTTC. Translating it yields CASSLTGTSSYNEQFF.

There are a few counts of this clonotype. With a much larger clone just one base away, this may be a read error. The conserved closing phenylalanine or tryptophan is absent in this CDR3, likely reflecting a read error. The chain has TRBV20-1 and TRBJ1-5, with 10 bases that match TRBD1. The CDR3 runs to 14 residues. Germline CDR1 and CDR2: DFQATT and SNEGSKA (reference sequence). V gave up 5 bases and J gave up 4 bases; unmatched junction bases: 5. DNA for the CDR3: TGCAGTGCTTTGCGGGACAGGGGAAATCAGCCCCAGCATTGT. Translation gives CSALRDRGNQPQHC.

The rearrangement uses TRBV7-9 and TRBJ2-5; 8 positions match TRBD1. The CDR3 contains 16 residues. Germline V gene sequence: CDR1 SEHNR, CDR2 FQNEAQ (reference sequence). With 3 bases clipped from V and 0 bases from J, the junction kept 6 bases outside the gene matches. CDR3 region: CASSFGTGGYQETQYF. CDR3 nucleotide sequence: TGTGCCAGCAGCTTCGGGACAGGAGGTTACCAAGAGACCCAGTACTTC.

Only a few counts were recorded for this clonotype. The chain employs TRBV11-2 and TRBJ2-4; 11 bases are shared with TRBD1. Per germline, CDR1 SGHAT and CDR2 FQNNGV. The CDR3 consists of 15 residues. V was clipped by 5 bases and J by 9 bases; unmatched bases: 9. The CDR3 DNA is TGTGCCAGCAGCCTTTTAGGGGACAGGGGGAGCATTCAGTACTTC. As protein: CASSLLGDRGSIQYF.

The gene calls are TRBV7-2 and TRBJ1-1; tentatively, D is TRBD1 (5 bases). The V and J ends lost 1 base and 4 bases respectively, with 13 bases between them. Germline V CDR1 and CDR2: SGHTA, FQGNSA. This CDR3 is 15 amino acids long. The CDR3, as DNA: TGTGCCAGCAGCTTAGTGGGACCCCAGGGCACTGAAGCTTTCTTT. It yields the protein CASSLVGPQGTEAFF.

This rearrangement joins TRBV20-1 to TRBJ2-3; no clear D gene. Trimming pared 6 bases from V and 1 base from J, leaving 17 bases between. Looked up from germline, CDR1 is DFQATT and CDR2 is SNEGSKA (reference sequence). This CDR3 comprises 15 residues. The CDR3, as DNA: TGCAGTGCGTCCACTGGAGCCGCGGGCACAGATACGCAGTATTTT. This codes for CSASTGAAGTDTQYF.

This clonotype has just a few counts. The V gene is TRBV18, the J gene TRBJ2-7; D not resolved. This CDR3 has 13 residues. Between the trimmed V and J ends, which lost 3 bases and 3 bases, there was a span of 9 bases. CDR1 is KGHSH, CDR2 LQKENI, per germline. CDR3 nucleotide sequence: TGTGCCAGCTCACCGGGCAAAAACTACGAGCAGTACTTC. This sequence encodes CASSPGKNYEQYF.

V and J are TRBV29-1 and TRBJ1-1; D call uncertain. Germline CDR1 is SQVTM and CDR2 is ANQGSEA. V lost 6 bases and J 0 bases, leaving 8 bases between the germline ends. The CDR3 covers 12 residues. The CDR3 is CSVQSMNTEAFF. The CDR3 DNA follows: TGCAGCGTACAAAGCATGAACACTGAAGCTTTCTTT.

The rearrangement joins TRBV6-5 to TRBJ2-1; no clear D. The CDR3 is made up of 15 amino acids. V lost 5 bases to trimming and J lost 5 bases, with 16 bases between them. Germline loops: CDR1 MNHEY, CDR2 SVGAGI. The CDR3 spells CASSPSLGGDNEQFF. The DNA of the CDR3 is TGTGCCAGCAGTCCATCTCTTGGTGGGGACAATGAGCAGTTCTTC.

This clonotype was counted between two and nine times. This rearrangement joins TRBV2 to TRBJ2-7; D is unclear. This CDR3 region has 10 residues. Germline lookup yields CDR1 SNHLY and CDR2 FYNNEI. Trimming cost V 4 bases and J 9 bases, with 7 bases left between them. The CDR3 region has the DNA TGTGCCAGCAGTGTATTAGCGCAGTACTTC. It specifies CASSVLAQYF.

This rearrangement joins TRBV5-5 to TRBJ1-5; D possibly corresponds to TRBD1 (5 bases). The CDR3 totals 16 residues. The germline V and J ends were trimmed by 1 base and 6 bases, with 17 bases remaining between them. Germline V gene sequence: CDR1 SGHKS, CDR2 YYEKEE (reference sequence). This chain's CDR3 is CASSLSEGARLQPQHF. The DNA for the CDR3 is TGTGCCAGCAGCTTGAGTGAAGGGGCGCGTCTTCAGCCCCAGCATTTT.

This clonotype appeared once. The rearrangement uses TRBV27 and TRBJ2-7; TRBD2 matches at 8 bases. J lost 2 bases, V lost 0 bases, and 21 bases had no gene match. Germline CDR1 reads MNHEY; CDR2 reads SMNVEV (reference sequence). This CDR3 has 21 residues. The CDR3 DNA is TGTGCCAGCAGTTTATCGTCGGGGGGGGCCTTCCCCTTCAATATCCCCTACGAGCAGTACTTC. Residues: CASSLSSGGAFPFNIPYEQYF.

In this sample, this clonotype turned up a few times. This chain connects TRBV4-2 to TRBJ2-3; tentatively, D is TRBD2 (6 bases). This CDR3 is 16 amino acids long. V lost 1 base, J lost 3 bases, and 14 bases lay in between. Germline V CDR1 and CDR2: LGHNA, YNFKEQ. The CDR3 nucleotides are TGTGCCAGCAGCCAAGCGGAGGGAAGTGGGACAGATACGCAGTATTTT. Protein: CASSQAEGSGTDTQYF.

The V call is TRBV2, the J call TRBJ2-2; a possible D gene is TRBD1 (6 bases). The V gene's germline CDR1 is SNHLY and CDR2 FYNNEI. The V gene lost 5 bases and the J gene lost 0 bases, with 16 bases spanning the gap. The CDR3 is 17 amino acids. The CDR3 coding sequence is TGTGCCAGCAGTTCAAGAAGAGACAGGCCGAACACCGGGGAGCTGTTTTTT. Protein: CASSSRRDRPNTGELFF.

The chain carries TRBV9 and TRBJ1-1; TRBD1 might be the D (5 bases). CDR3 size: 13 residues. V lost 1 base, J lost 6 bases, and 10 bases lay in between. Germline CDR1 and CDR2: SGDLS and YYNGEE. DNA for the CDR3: TGTGCCAGCAGCGTATGGGGCAGCGCTGAAGCTTTCTTT. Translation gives CASSVWGSAEAFF.

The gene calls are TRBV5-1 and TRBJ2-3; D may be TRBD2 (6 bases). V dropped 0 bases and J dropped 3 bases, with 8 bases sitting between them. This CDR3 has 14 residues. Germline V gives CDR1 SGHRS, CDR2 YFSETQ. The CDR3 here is CASSLGGETDTQYF. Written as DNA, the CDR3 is TGCGCCAGCAGCTTGGGCGGGGAAACAGATACGCAGTATTTT.

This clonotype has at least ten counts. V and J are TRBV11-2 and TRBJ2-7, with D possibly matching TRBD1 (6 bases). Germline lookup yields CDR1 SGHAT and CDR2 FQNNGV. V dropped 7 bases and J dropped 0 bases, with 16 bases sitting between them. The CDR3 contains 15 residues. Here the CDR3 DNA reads TGTGCCAGCACTCTCTCGGACAGCCTCTCCTACGAGCAGTACTTC. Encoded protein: CASTLSDSLSYEQYF.

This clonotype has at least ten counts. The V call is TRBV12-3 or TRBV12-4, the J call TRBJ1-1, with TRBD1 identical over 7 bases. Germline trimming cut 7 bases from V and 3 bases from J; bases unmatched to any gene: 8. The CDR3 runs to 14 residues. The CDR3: CASTLDRAYTEAFF. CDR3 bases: TGTGCCAGCACCTTAGACAGGGCTTACACTGAAGCTTTCTTT.

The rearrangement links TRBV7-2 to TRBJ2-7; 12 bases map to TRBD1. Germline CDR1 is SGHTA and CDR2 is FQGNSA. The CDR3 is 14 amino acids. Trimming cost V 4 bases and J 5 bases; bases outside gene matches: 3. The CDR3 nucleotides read TGTGCCAGCAGCTCCGGGACAGGGGGCAACGAGCAGTACTTC. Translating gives CASSSGTGGNEQYF.

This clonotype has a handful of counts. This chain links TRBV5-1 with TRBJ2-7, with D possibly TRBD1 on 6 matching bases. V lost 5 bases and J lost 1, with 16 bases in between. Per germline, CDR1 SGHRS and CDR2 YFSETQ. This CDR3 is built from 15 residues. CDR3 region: CASRNAGVKSYEQYF. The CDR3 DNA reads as TGCGCCAGCAGGAATGCAGGGGTGAAGTCCTACGAGCAGTACTTC.

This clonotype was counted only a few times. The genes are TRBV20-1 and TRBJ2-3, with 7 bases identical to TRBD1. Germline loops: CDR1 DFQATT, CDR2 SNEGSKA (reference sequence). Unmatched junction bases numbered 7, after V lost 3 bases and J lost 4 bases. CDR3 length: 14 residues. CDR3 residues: CSASLSTGADTQYF. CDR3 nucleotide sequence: TGCAGTGCTAGCCTTTCTACAGGGGCAGATACGCAGTATTTT.

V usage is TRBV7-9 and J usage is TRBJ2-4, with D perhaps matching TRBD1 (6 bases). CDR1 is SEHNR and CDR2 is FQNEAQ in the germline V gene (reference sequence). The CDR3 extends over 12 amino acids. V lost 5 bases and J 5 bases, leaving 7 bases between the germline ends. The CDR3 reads CASSRTENIQYF. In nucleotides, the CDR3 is TGTGCCAGCAGCCGGACAGAAAACATTCAGTACTTC. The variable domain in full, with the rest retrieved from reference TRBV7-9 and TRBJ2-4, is DTGVSQNPRHKITKRGQNVTFRCDPISEHNRLYWYRQTLGQGPEFLTYFQNEAQLEKSRLLSDRFSAERPKGSFSTLEIQRTEQGDSAMYLCASSRTENIQYFGAGTRLSVL.

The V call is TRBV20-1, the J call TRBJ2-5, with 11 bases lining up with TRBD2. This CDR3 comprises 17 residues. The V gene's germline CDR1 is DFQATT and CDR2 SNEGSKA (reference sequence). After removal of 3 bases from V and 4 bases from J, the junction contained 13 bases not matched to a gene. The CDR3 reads CSASPLGLAGGGETQYF. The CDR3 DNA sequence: TGCAGTGCTAGTCCTCTCGGGCTAGCGGGAGGTGGAGAGACCCAGTACTTC.

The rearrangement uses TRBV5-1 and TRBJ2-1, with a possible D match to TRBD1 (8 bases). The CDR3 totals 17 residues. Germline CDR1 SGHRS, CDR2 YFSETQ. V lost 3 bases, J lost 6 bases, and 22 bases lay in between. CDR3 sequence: CASSSEPGTGLGNEQFF. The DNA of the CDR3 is TGCGCCAGCAGCTCCGAACCCGGGACAGGACTAGGCAATGAGCAGTTCTTC.

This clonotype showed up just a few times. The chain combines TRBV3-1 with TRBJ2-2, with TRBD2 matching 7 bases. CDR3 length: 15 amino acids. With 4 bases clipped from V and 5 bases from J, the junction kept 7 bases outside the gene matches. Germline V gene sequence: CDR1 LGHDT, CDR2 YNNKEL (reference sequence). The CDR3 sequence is CASSPPGLPTGELFF. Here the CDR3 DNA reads TGTGCCAGCAGCCCGCCGGGACTACCTACCGGGGAGCTGTTTTTT.

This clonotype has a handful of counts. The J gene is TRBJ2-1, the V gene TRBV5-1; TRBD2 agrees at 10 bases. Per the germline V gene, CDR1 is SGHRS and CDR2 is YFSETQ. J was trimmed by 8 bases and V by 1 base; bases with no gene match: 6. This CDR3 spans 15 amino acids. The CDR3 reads CASSLRGLANHEQFF. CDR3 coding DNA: TGCGCCAGCAGCTTGAGGGGACTAGCGAACCATGAGCAGTTCTTC.

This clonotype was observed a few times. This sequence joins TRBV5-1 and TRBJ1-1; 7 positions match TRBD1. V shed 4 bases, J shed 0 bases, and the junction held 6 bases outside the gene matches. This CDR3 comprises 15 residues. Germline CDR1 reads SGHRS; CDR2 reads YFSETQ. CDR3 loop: CASSSRDSLNTEAFF. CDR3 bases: TGCGCCAGCAGCAGCCGGGACAGCCTGAACACTGAAGCTTTCTTT. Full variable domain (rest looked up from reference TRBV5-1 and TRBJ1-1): KAGVTQTPRYLIKTRGQQVTLSCSPISGHRSVSWYQQTPGQGLQFLFEYFSETQRNKGNFPGRFSGRQFSNSRSEMNVSTLELGDSALYLCASSSRDSLNTEAFFGQGTRLTVV.

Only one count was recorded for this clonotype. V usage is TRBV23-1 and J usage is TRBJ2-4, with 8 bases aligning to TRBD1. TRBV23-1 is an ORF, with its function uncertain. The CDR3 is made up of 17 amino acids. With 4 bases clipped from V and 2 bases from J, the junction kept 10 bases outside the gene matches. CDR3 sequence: CASSLRRQGATKNIQYF. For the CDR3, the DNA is TGCGCCAGCAGTCTAAGGAGGCAGGGGGCCACCAAAAACATTCAGTACTTC.

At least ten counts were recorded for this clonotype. The CDR3, as DNA: TGCGCCAGCAGCCCCGGGACAGGGGCAGATACGCAGTATTTT. It codes for CASSPGTGADTQYF. V is TRBV5-1 and J is TRBJ2-3; TRBD1 matches at 10 bases. The V gene end was trimmed by 4 bases and the J gene end by 4 bases; junction bases not matched to a gene: 3. The CDR3 has 14 amino acids. CDR1 is SGHRS, CDR2 YFSETQ, per germline.

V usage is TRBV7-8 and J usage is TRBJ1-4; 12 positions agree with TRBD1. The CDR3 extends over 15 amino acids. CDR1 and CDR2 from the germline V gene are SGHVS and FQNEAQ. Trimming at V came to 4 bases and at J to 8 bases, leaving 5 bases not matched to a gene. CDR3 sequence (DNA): TGTGCCAGCAGCTACGACGGGACAGGGGGCGAAAAACTGTTTTTT. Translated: CASSYDGTGGEKLFF.